This T cell receptor (beta chain) was sequenced in a study of post-analysis software for immune sequencing data. Study background: Disease courses included relapsing-remitting, secondary progressive and progressive-relapsing multiple sclerosis.

Prepared libraries of TCR beta cDNA carried unique molecular identifiers. Each CDR3 protein is one row after TCRdb ran MiXCR on the PCR reads. This table has roughly 540,000 distinct CDR3 sequences, 34% appearing once. Overall study findings and caveats: Strong co-clustering by F measure was seen for same-batch samples.

This clonotype was seen repeatedly, ten times or more. The antigen remains undetermined. The source is a girl between 2 and 17 years old with multiple sclerosis. Sequenced material: blood.

The CDR3 bases are TGTGCCAGCAGTCAAATAGCGGGGGCAGAGACCCAGTACTTC. Its translation is CASSQIAGAETQYF. The rearrangement joins TRBV27 to TRBJ2-5; 9 positions match TRBD2. V lost 5 bases to trimming and J lost 4 bases; unmatched junction nucleotides: 5. The CDR3 extends over 14 amino acids. Germline-derived CDR1 and CDR2 are MNHEY and SMNVEV (reference sequence).